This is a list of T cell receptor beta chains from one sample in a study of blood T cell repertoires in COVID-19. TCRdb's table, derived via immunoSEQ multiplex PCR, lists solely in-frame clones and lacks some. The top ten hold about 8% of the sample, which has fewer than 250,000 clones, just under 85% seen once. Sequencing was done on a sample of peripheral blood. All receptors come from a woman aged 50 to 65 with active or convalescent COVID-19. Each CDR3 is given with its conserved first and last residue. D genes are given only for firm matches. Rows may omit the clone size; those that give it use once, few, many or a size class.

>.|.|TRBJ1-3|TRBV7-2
TGTGCCAGCAGCTTAGGCGGCCCGTTGACTGGAAACACCATATATTTT
CASSLGGPLTGNTIYF
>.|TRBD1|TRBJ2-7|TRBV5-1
TGCGCCAGCAGCTTCTGGCAGGGGGTTGGAGAGCAGTACTTC
CASSFWQGVGEQYF
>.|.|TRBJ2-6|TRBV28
TGTGCCAGCAGTCACCACAGGGCTGGGGCCAACGTCCTGACTTTC
CASSHHRAGANVLTF
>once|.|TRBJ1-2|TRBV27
TGTGCCAGCAGACCCTACGACAGTTCATTCTATGGCTACACCTTC
CASRPYDSSFYGYTF
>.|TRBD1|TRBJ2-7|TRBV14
TGTGCCAGCAGCCACGGGACAGTTGAGCAGTACTTC
CASSHGTVEQYF
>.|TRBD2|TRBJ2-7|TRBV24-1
TGTGCCACCAGTGATTTCACGACTAGCGGGTACGAGCAGTACTTC
CATSDFTTSGYEQYF
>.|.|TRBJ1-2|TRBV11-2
TGTGCCAGCAGCTTAGGGGGACTCTACTATGGCTACACCTTC
CASSLGGLYYGYTF
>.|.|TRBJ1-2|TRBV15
TGTGCCACCAGCGATTCAGGAAGGAGGGGCTACACCTTC
CATSDSGRRGYTF
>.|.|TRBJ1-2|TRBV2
TGTGCCAGCACCCTCATGGGGGGGCCTAACTATGGCTACACCTTC
CASTLMGGPNYGYTF
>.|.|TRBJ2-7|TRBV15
TGTGCCACCAGCAGAGATACTAAAGACGAGCAGTACTTC
CATSRDTKDEQYF
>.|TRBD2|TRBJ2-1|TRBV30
TGTGCCTGGAGTCGTCAACTAGCGGGATACAATGAGCAGTTCTTC
CAWSRQLAGYNEQFF